The 30 T cell receptor beta chains below come from one sample, sequenced in a study of early stage breast cancer tumors (dated by TCRdb to 2016 to 2017). Library preparation was by the immunoSEQ multiplex PCR assay. TCRdb's version of the immuneACCESS table is confined to in-frame rearrangements and falls short of the full clone set. An unresolved V gene accounts for under half of the shortfall where checked; the remainder is of unknown origin. The sample yields under 35,000 clones; 70% to 90% were counted once. The biggest ten clones account for 9% to 9.5% of the sample. Sequenced input: blood. The receptors were sampled from a person between 50 and 60 years old with breast cancer.

The V and J genes are TRBV6-5 and TRBJ2-1; 9 bases map to TRBD1. The CDR3 loop spans 15 amino acids. V shed 5 bases and J 6 bases; nucleotides not matched to a gene: 8. Germline V gene lookup returns CDR1 MNHEY and CDR2 SVGAGI. The CDR3 nucleotides read TGTGCCAGCAGTCCAGGGACAGGGAGGACCAATGAGCAGTTCTTC. Its protein product is CASSPGTGRTNEQFF.

The rearrangement joins TRBV7-3 to TRBJ1-1; D is unclear. V was shortened by 3 bases and J by 4 bases, with 9 bases between the two germline ends. The CDR3 length is 13 residues. The germline V gene has CDR1 SGHTA and CDR2 FQGTGA. The CDR3, as DNA: TGTGCCAGCAGCTTCTTGACTTCCACTGAAGCTTTCTTT. Protein: CASSFLTSTEAFF. The entire variable domain, with the rest obtained from reference TRBV7-3 and TRBJ1-1, is as follows: GAGVSQTPSNKVTEKGKYVELRCDPISGHTALYWYRQSLGQGPEFLIYFQGTGAADDSGLPNDRFFAVRPEGSVSTLKIQRTERGDSAVYLCASSFLTSTEAFFGQGTRLTVV.

This clone was counted between two and nine times. The chain joins TRBV2 to TRBJ2-7; TRBD2 agrees at 7 bases. Germline values: CDR1 SNHLY, CDR2 FYNNEI. With V trimmed by 7 bases and J by 0 bases, 12 bases remained unmatched. The CDR3 sequence is 16 residues long. The CDR3 DNA reads as TGTGCCAGCAAACCTCTAGGGGCTAGCGGCTCCTACGAGCAGTACTTC. Its translation: CASKPLGASGSYEQYF.

V gene TRBV15 combines with J gene TRBJ2-3; 12 nucleotides match TRBD2. CDR3 length: 18 residues. V dropped 0 bases and J dropped 6; count of bases not matched to a gene: 10. The germline V gene encodes CDR1 LNHNV and CDR2 YYDKDF (reference sequence). For the CDR3, the DNA is TGTGCCACCAGCAGAGAGGGAACTAGCGGGGGGCCCTTGGATACGCAGTATTTT. Translating it yields CATSREGTSGGPLDTQYF.

This chain connects TRBV29-1 to TRBJ2-7; 11 bases agree with TRBD1. Trimming at V came to 7 bases and at J to 3 bases, leaving 5 bases not matched to a gene. The CDR3 spans 13 residues. Germline CDR1 is SQVTM and CDR2 is ANQGSEA. As DNA, the CDR3 is TGCAGCGCCTCCGGGACAGGGGGCTACGAGCAGTACTTC. Encoded protein: CSASGTGGYEQYF.

This clone was seen only once. The chain joins TRBV18 to TRBJ2-5; 9 bases are shared with TRBD2. This CDR3 is 16 amino acids long. The junction had 9 bases not matched to a gene; V was cut back by 3 bases and J by 4 bases. Per germline, CDR1 KGHSH and CDR2 LQKENI. CDR3 residues: CASSPRLAEGGETQYF. DNA for the CDR3: TGTGCCAGCTCACCTAGACTAGCGGAGGGGGGAGAGACCCAGTACTTC.

V usage is TRBV7-3 and J usage is TRBJ1-1; D gene ambiguous. Per germline, CDR1 SGHTA and CDR2 FQGTGA. There are 17 residues in the CDR3. V lost 1 base to trimming and J lost 3 bases, with 18 bases between them. CDR3 amino acids: CASSLKPRALWDTEAFF. CDR3 in DNA: TGTGCCAGCAGCTTAAAACCCCGGGCCCTATGGGACACTGAAGCTTTCTTT. Full variable domain (missing parts from reference TRBV7-3 and TRBJ1-1): GAGVSQTPSNKVTEKGKYVELRCDPISGHTALYWYRQSLGQGPEFLIYFQGTGAADDSGLPNDRFFAVRPEGSVSTLKIQRTERGDSAVYLCASSLKPRALWDTEAFFGQGTRLTVV.

The J gene is TRBJ1-1, the V gene TRBV7-6; a possible D gene is TRBD1 (6 bases). Trimming removed 5 bases at V and 1 base at J, with 14 bases between. Germline assignment: CDR1 SGHVS and CDR2 FNYEAQ. There are 15 residues in the CDR3. The CDR3: CASSATGPGNTEAFF. The CDR3 nucleotides read TGTGCCAGCAGCGCGACAGGCCCGGGGAACACTGAAGCTTTCTTT.

The genes are TRBV25-1 and TRBJ2-7; 9 bases align to TRBD1. CDR3 length: 15 residues. Germline V gene data show CDR1 as MGHDK and CDR2 as SYGVNS. V lost 2 bases to trimming and J lost 9 bases; unmatched junction nucleotides: 11. The CDR3 DNA sequence: TGTGCCAGCAGTGAAGGTGGAGACAGGGGGGACGGGCAGTACTTC. It is translated as CASSEGGDRGDGQYF.

The CDR3 sequence is CATIGPASYGYTF. The CDR3 DNA reads as TGTGCCACCATCGGGCCAGCGAGCTATGGCTACACCTTC. The rearrangement uses TRBV5-4 and TRBJ1-2; no reliable D call. Trimming cost V 9 bases and J 4 bases, with 16 bases left between them. Per the germline V gene, CDR1 is SGHNT and CDR2 is YYREEE (reference sequence). The length of the CDR3 is 13 residues.

This chain links TRBV10-3 with TRBJ1-5; 10 nucleotides match TRBD1. This CDR3 is built from 14 residues. The J segment lost 5 bases and the V segment lost 11 bases, leaving 9 bases of the junction unmatched. Germline-derived CDR1 and CDR2 are ENHRY and SYGVKD. The CDR3 bases are TGTGCCTCCCGTGGAGGGACAGGGGATCAGCCCCAGCATTTT. This codes for CASRGGTGDQPQHF.

V usage is TRBV6-1 and J usage is TRBJ1-2, with a tentative D call TRBD1 (6 bases). The CDR3 runs 14 residues. Per germline, CDR1 MNHNS and CDR2 SASEGT. Trimming pared 6 bases from V and 8 bases from J, leaving 19 bases between. The CDR3 DNA is TGTGCCAGCAGAGAAAATACAGGGTTAGAGGGCTACACCTTC. This codes for CASRENTGLEGYTF.

The rearrangement uses TRBV19 and TRBJ1-3, with no clear D. Looked up from germline, CDR1 is LNHDA and CDR2 is SQIVND (reference sequence). The CDR3 extends over 14 amino acids. Trimming left V 5 bases short and J 4 bases short, with 12 bases between. In DNA, the CDR3 is TGTGCCAGTAGTCTCGTGATTAGCGGAAACACCATATATTTT. Protein product: CASSLVISGNTIYF.

This clone was seen a single time. J is TRBJ1-1 and V is TRBV14, with D uncertain. Trimming removed 6 bases at V and 0 bases at J, with 14 bases between. Germline-derived CDR1 and CDR2 are SGHDN and FVKESK. This CDR3 is built from 15 residues. CDR3 bases: TGTGCCAGCAGGGAGGAGCCGGCCCTGAACACTGAAGCTTTCTTT. It codes for CASREEPALNTEAFF.

The chain employs TRBV9 and TRBJ2-1, with TRBD2 matching over 9 bases. CDR3 length equals 16 residues. V gave up 0 bases and J gave up 5 bases; unmatched junction bases: 6. Germline lookup yields CDR1 SGDLS and CDR2 YYNGEE. CDR3 DNA sequence: TGTGCCAGCAGCGTAGCTTTTGGCGGGGGGGACAATGAGCAGTTCTTC. It specifies CASSVAFGGGDNEQFF.

The chain combines TRBV19 with TRBJ1-3, with a weak D call TRBD1 (5 bases). The CDR3 totals 16 residues. The V end lost 7 bases, the J end lost 0 bases, and 16 bases lay between the germline ends. Germline V gives CDR1 LNHDA, CDR2 SQIVND (reference sequence). CDR3 nucleotide sequence: TGTGCCAGTATTCCGGTCGGGACCGGCTCTGGAAACACCATATATTTT. Its protein product is CASIPVGTGSGNTIYF.

The gene calls are TRBV6-1 and TRBJ2-7, with TRBD1 identical over 9 bases. CDR3 size: 14 residues. With 3 bases clipped from V and 4 bases from J, the junction kept 4 bases outside the gene matches. Germline-derived CDR1 and CDR2 are MNHNS and SASEGT. The DNA of the CDR3 is TGTGCCAGCAGTGAGTGGGGACAGGGATACGAGCAGTACTTC. This gives the protein CASSEWGQGYEQYF.

This clone was recorded once. This chain uses TRBV11-2 with TRBJ2-2, with a weak D call TRBD1 (5 bases). V lost 3 bases and J lost 5, with 7 bases in between. The germline V gene encodes CDR1 SGHAT and CDR2 FQNNGV. The CDR3 totals 13 residues. The DNA of the CDR3 is TGTGCCAGCAGCTTGACAGATACCGGGGAGCTGTTTTTT. It encodes CASSLTDTGELFF.

The chain recombines TRBV6-1 with TRBJ2-5; D is tentatively TRBD1 or TRBD2 (6 bases each). This CDR3 spans 13 amino acids. Germline CDR1 is MNHNS and CDR2 is SASEGT. Trimming removed 0 bases from V and 9 bases from J, with 11 bases in between. CDR3 DNA sequence: TGTGCCAGCAGTGAAGCGCTTCGGGGGCCCCAGTACTTC. This encodes CASSEALRGPQYF.

The chain employs TRBV6-1 and TRBJ2-7; TRBD2 aligns across 7 bases. Trimming at V came to 5 bases and at J to 3 bases, leaving 4 bases not matched to a gene. Germline lookup yields CDR1 MNHNS and CDR2 SASEGT. This CDR3 has 13 residues. The CDR3 nucleotides are TGTGCCAGCAGTCCGGGACTATTCTACGAGCAGTACTTC. Protein product: CASSPGLFYEQYF.

The chain uses TRBV9 and TRBJ2-7; the match to TRBD2 covers 8 bases. The junction had 7 bases not matched to a gene; V was cut back by 0 bases and J by 5 bases. Germline V gene data show CDR1 as SGDLS and CDR2 as YYNGEE. The CDR3 extends over 15 amino acids. CDR3 nucleotide sequence: TGTGCCAGCAGCGTAGTTCCAGCGGGAGACAACGAGCAGTACTTC. Translation: CASSVVPAGDNEQYF.

The chain employs TRBV4-2 and TRBJ2-5; maybe TRBD2 (5 bases). The CDR3 has 13 amino acids. Trimming removed 3 bases at V and 4 bases at J, with 9 bases between. CDR1 and CDR2 from the germline V gene are LGHNA and YNFKEQ. The CDR3 is CASSQWRVETQYF. CDR3 bases: TGTGCCAGCAGCCAGTGGCGGGTAGAGACCCAGTACTTC.

The chain uses TRBV9 and TRBJ2-7, with D possibly matching TRBD1 (6 bases). From germline, CDR1 is SGDLS and CDR2 YYNGEE. The CDR3 spans 12 residues. Here the CDR3 DNA reads TGTGAGGCGTCTCAGGGGTCCTACGAGCAGTACTTC. Residues: CEASQGSYEQYF.

The chain uses TRBV5-1 and TRBJ2-7; 7 bases are a match to TRBD2. Germline V gene sequence: CDR1 SGHRS, CDR2 YFSETQ. The junction had 12 bases not matched to a gene; V was cut back by 4 bases and J by 5 bases. CDR3 length: 15 residues. The CDR3 coding sequence is TGCGCCAGCAGCCTCACAACCGGGAGGCTCGACGAGCAGTACTTC. Translating it yields CASSLTTGRLDEQYF.

The CDR3 nucleotides read TGCGCCAGCAGCCAGACGTCCGATTTGACAGATCAAGAGACCCAGTACTTC. As protein: CASSQTSDLTDQETQYF. The chain combines TRBV4-3 with TRBJ2-5, with D perhaps TRBD1 (5 bases). Germline V gene lookup returns CDR1 LGHNA and CDR2 YSLEER. V was shortened by 3 bases and J by 2 bases, with 19 bases between the two germline ends. The CDR3 runs 17 residues.

V is TRBV30 and J is TRBJ2-3, with 7 bases matching TRBD2. The length of the CDR3 is 15 residues. The germline gives CDR1 GTSNPN, CDR2 SVGIG (reference sequence). With V trimmed by 2 bases and J by 6 bases, 11 bases remained unmatched. The CDR3, as DNA: TGTGCCTGGAGTCTGGGGGAGCGGGATTACGATACGCAGTATTTT. Its translation: CAWSLGERDYDTQYF. Variable domain in full (rest from reference TRBV30 and TRBJ2-3): SQTIHQWPATLVQPVGSPLSLECTVEGTSNPNLYWYRQAAGRGLQLLFYSVGIGQISSEVPQNLSASRPQDRQFILSSKKLLLSDSGFYLCAWSLGERDYDTQYFGPGTRLTVL.

V gene TRBV10-3 combines with J gene TRBJ1-1, with 8 bases identical to TRBD1. Germline V gene sequence: CDR1 ENHRY, CDR2 SYGVKD. J gave up 4 bases and V 6 bases, and 4 bases lay outside the gene matches. This CDR3 spans 13 amino acids. This CDR3 is CAIRDRETTEAFF. The CDR3, as DNA: TGTGCCATCAGGGACAGGGAGACCACTGAAGCTTTCTTT.

About this clone: Germline and junction disagree at one end, which may indicate a read error. The rearrangement uses TRBV4-2 and TRBJ2-7, with a tentative D call TRBD2 (7 bases). Germline assignment: CDR1 LGHNA and CDR2 YNFKEQ. The CDR3 covers 15 residues. Written as DNA, the CDR3 is TGTGCCAGCGGCCATGTTAGGGGGGGAAGTTACGAGCAGTACTTC. It yields the protein CASGHVRGGSYEQYF.

The chain employs TRBV5-1 and TRBJ1-2; D uncertain. CDR1 is SGHRS and CDR2 is YFSETQ in the germline V gene. CDR3 length: 14 residues. Trimming removed 0 bases at V and 4 bases at J, with 10 bases between. CDR3 in amino acids: CASSLGEGSYGYTF. The CDR3 DNA is TGCGCCAGCAGCTTGGGTGAGGGAAGCTATGGCTACACCTTC.

The gene calls are TRBV5-1 and TRBJ1-3, with 9 bases matching TRBD1. V gave up 3 bases and J gave up 2 bases; unmatched junction bases: 3. CDR1 SGHRS and CDR2 YFSETQ come from the germline V gene. The CDR3 is 15 residues long. The CDR3 here is CASSSGQGAGNTIYF. For the CDR3, the DNA is TGCGCCAGCAGCTCGGGACAGGGAGCTGGAAACACCATATATTTT.